The sequence of this TCR beta chain was determined in a study of technical replicates of blood from several donors. Measured with immunoSEQ multiplex PCR; TCRdb has only the in-frame clones, and not every one. The data hold 91,000 or so clones, with approximately 94% observed a single time. CDR1 is GTSNPN, CDR2 SVGIG, per germline (reference sequence). V was trimmed by 1 base and J by 3 bases, leaving 7 bases between them. The CDR3 consists of 13 residues. The TCR originated in a human donor in good health. Sequenced: T cells isolated from PBMCs. This chain links TRBV30 with TRBJ2-1; D gene unclear. CDR3 in amino acids: CAWSGAGYNEQFF. The CDR3 DNA follows: TGTGCCTGGAGTGGGGCAGGCTACAATGAGCAGTTCTTC.